A single sample gave rise to the 21 T cell receptor beta chains below, sequenced in a study of beta chain features in type 1 diabetes. The authors reverse transcribed all of the isolated RNA, so sequencing captured expressed TCRB transcripts. Clones were sequenced by immunoSEQ multiplex PCR, and TCRdb holds only the in-frame ones, with some missing. This sample has 620,000 or so clones; 15% occur once, and the top ten carry 0.093%. Source material: naive CD4+ T cells from blood. These receptor sequences come from a man aged 18 to 30 in good health.

This clone was counted a few times. The junction departs from the called germline gene at one end, perhaps through a read error. The rearrangement joins TRBV7-7 to TRBJ1-2, with D possibly matching TRBD1 (5 bases). The germline V gene has CDR1 SSHAT and CDR2 FNYEAQ (reference sequence). The CDR3 totals 13 residues. CDR3 residues: CASSPGVGAGYTF. Written as DNA, the CDR3 is TGTGCTAGCAGCCCAGGTGTTGGGGCTGGCTACACCTTC.

The chain uses TRBV25-1 and TRBJ2-7; D ambiguous. This CDR3 region has 16 residues. Looked up from germline, CDR1 is MGHDK and CDR2 is SYGVNS. Between the trimmed V and J ends, which lost 0 bases and 2 bases, there was a span of 14 bases. CDR3 sequence (DNA): TGTGCCAGCAGTGAATATAAAGGTCCGTCCCCCTACGAGCAGTACTTC. It is translated as CASSEYKGPSPYEQYF.

This chain uses TRBV28 with TRBJ1-5; 7 positions agree with TRBD1. Per germline, CDR1 MDHEN and CDR2 SYDVKM. CDR3 length: 11 amino acids. Unmatched junction bases numbered 4, after V lost 6 bases and J lost 11 bases. Here the CDR3 reads CASSPQGAQHF. In DNA form, the CDR3 reads TGTGCCAGCAGCCCCCAGGGGGCCCAGCATTTT. The variable domain in full, with the rest retrieved from reference TRBV28 and TRBJ1-5, is DVKVTQSSRYLVKRTGEKVFLECVQDMDHENMFWYRQDPGLGLRLIYFSYDVKMKEKGDIPEGYSVSREKKERFSLILESASTNQTSMYLCASSPQGAQHFGDGTRLSIL.

Only a few counts were recorded for this clone. J is TRBJ2-3 and V is TRBV2; no definite D call. The ends were cut back, 6 bases at V and 11 bases at J, with 15 bases in the middle. This CDR3 has 12 residues. Germline loops: CDR1 SNHLY, CDR2 FYNNEI. CDR3 residues: CASRDSSRRQYF. The CDR3, as DNA: TGTGCCAGCAGGGATAGTAGCCGGAGGCAGTATTTT.

This clone was observed a few times. This chain uses TRBV27 with TRBJ2-2; D is possibly TRBD1 (5 bases). Germline CDR1 and CDR2: MNHEY and SMNVEV (reference sequence). The CDR3 has 13 amino acids. The germline V and J ends were trimmed by 4 bases and 4 bases, with 7 bases remaining between them. The CDR3: CASSYRFTGELFF. The CDR3 bases are TGTGCCAGCAGTTACAGGTTCACCGGGGAGCTGTTTTTT.

The chain employs TRBV7-6 and TRBJ1-4; possible D gene TRBD1, 5 bases. Germline CDR1 is SGHVS and CDR2 is FNYEAQ. Trimming pared 1 base from V and 4 bases from J, leaving 7 bases between. CDR3 length: 14 residues. The CDR3 region has the DNA TGTGCCAGCAGCTTAGTTCAGGGTAATGAAAAACTGTTTTTT. It encodes CASSLVQGNEKLFF.

This clone was seen a handful of times. At the DNA level, this CDR3 is encoded by other sequences in the same sample as well. This chain joins TRBV7-9 and TRBJ2-3; D unclear. CDR1 SEHNR and CDR2 FQNEAQ come from the germline V gene (reference sequence). The CDR3 is 12 residues long. V was clipped by 2 bases and J by 0 bases, with 0 bases between them. CDR3 amino acids: CASSLSTDTQYF. The DNA for the CDR3 is TGTGCCAGCAGCTTAAGCACAGATACGCAGTATTTT.

This clone was seen more than once but under ten times. The chain uses TRBV19 and TRBJ2-3; no clear D. The CDR3 runs to 14 residues. V was clipped by 3 bases and J by 1 base, with 8 bases between them. The germline V gene has CDR1 LNHDA and CDR2 SQIVND (reference sequence). The chain's CDR3 is CASSIRLGTDTQYF. CDR3 nucleotide sequence: TGTGCCAGTAGTATCCGACTGGGCACAGATACGCAGTATTTT.

This clone was seen only a few times. The chain links TRBV7-2 to TRBJ2-1; possible D gene TRBD2, 6 bases. There are 12 residues in the CDR3. CDR1 is SGHTA, CDR2 FQGNSA, per germline. The germline V and J ends were trimmed by 6 bases and 15 bases, with 18 bases remaining between them. Here the CDR3 reads CASSPTTRNVFF. The CDR3 bases are TGTGCCAGCAGTCCAACGACTAGGAACGTGTTCTTC. Full variable domain (missing parts from reference TRBV7-2 and TRBJ2-1): GAGVSQSPSNKVTEKGKDVELRCDPISGHTALYWYRQSLGQGLEFLIYFQGNSAPDKSGLPSDRFSAERTGGSVSTLTIQRTQQEDSAVYLCASSPTTRNVFFGPGTRLTVL.

The chain links TRBV7-2 to TRBJ2-5; 7 nucleotides agree with TRBD1. Unmatched junction bases numbered 11, after V lost 2 bases and J lost 14 bases. The germline CDR1 and CDR2 sequences are SGHTA and FQGNSA. The CDR3 runs 13 residues. CDR3 amino acids: CASSLYQGQTTYF. CDR3 coding DNA: TGTGCCAGCAGCTTATACCAGGGACAGACTACCTACTTC.

This clone occurred a few times. The chain carries TRBV28 and TRBJ2-5; 11 nucleotides agree with TRBD2. This CDR3 region has 16 residues. V dropped 4 bases and J dropped 7; count of bases not matched to a gene: 11. Germline assignment: CDR1 MDHEN and CDR2 SYDVKM. CDR3 protein: CASSSPSGGRLRTQYF. DNA of the CDR3: TGTGCCAGCAGTTCCCCTAGCGGGGGGCGCCTTCGGACCCAGTACTTC.

This clone was observed a few times. This chain uses TRBV15 with TRBJ2-1; D gene ambiguous. This CDR3 has 17 amino acids. The V and J ends lost 3 bases and 0 bases respectively, with 15 bases between them. In germline, CDR1 is LNHNV, CDR2 YYDKDF (reference sequence). CDR3 nucleotide sequence: TGTGCCACCAGCAGGCCCCATGGCGGAAGCTCCTACAATGAGCAGTTCTTC. It specifies CATSRPHGGSSYNEQFF.

In its sample, this clone was seen a few times. The gene calls are TRBV7-9 and TRBJ2-2; tentatively, D is TRBD1 (5 bases). Germline loops: CDR1 SEHNR, CDR2 FQNEAQ (reference sequence). V gave up 3 bases and J gave up 7 bases, with 15 bases separating them. The CDR3 runs to 15 residues. CDR3 region: CASSFQGLKNGELFF. CDR3 DNA sequence: TGTGCCAGCAGCTTCCAGGGTTTAAAAAACGGGGAGCTGTTTTTT.

The rearrangement joins TRBV30 to TRBJ1-1; no clear D gene. Germline V lookup: CDR1 GTSNPN, CDR2 SVGIG (reference sequence). V was trimmed by 0 bases and J by 10 bases, leaving 9 bases between them. The CDR3 is made up of 11 amino acids. CDR3 sequence (DNA): TGTGCCTGGAGTGTCCGGGGTACAGCTTTCTTT. Translating it yields CAWSVRGTAFF.

This clone occurred a few times. The identical CDR3 is also encoded by other nucleotide sequences in the sample. The rearrangement links TRBV5-4 to TRBJ2-3; 7 nucleotides match TRBD2. V was pared by 5 bases and J by 1 base, with 4 bases of the junction left unmatched. The CDR3 runs to 14 residues. CDR1 is SGHNT, CDR2 YYREEE, per germline (reference sequence). The CDR3 sequence: CASRPGGGTDTQYF. CDR3 coding DNA: TGTGCCAGCAGACCGGGGGGAGGCACAGATACGCAGTATTTT. Full variable domain (outside the CDR3, taken from reference TRBV5-4 and TRBJ2-3): ETGVTQSPTHLIKTRGQQVTLRCSSQSGHNTVSWYQQALGQGPQFIFQYYREEENGRGNFPPRFSGLQFPNYSSELNVNALELDDSALYLCASRPGGGTDTQYFGPGTRLTVL.

The gene calls are TRBV4-2 and TRBJ1-2; D call uncertain. Germline-derived CDR1 and CDR2 are LGHNA and YNFKEQ. With 0 bases removed from V and 4 bases from J, the gap between germline ends came to 12 bases. The CDR3 runs to 15 residues. The CDR3 spells CASSQDPDSGYGYTF. The CDR3 DNA reads as TGTGCCAGCAGCCAAGATCCGGACTCGGGCTATGGCTACACCTTC.

This clone has a handful of counts. The V and J genes are TRBV7-3 and TRBJ1-5; unclear D gene. CDR1 SGHTA and CDR2 FQGTGA come from the germline V gene. This CDR3 has 13 amino acids. V lost 2 bases, J lost 10 bases, and 12 bases lay in between. CDR3 nucleotide sequence: TGTGCCAGCAGCTTAGGAGAGGGCAAACCCCAGCATTTT. Translating it yields CASSLGEGKPQHF.

This clone has more than one count but fewer than ten. The rearrangement joins TRBV5-1 to TRBJ2-1; tentative D call: TRBD1 (5 bases). Per the germline V gene, CDR1 is SGHRS and CDR2 is YFSETQ. Trimming left V 0 bases short and J 5 bases short, with 6 bases between. The CDR3 runs 13 residues. This chain's CDR3 is CASSLDRHNEQFF. The CDR3 region has the DNA TGCGCCAGCAGCTTGGACAGGCACAATGAGCAGTTCTTC.

The V gene is TRBV7-2, the J gene TRBJ2-7; no reliable D call. With 5 bases removed from V and 6 bases from J, the gap between germline ends came to 17 bases. The CDR3 extends over 14 amino acids. Germline V gives CDR1 SGHTA, CDR2 FQGNSA. This CDR3 is CASSHDGPWGEQYF. The CDR3 DNA sequence: TGTGCCAGCAGCCATGATGGCCCGTGGGGCGAGCAGTACTTC.

This clone was seen more than once but under ten times. CDR3 amino acids: CASSQGAFEAFF. Written as DNA, the CDR3 is TGTGCCAGCAGCCAAGGGGCCTTTGAAGCTTTCTTT. The genes are TRBV14 and TRBJ1-1; D is uncertain. Germline values: CDR1 SGHDN, CDR2 FVKESK. CDR3 size: 12 residues. V lost 1 base and J lost 7, with 7 bases in between.

In this sample, this clone turned up a few times. The V and J genes are TRBV27 and TRBJ1-1; D may be TRBD1 (5 bases). The CDR3 is made up of 14 amino acids. Per the germline V gene, CDR1 is MNHEY and CDR2 is SMNVEV (reference sequence). The germline V and J ends were trimmed by 6 bases and 0 bases, with 11 bases remaining between them. CDR3 in DNA: TGTGCCAGCAGCCGACAGTCATTGAACACTGAAGCTTTCTTT. Translation: CASSRQSLNTEAFF.